Listed below are T cell receptor beta chains from one sample, sequenced in a study of blood T cell repertoires in COVID-19. Sequencing was performed with immunoSEQ multiplex PCR; in TCRdb, only in-frame clones are kept and a portion is missing. This table holds about 80,000 clones, approximately 88% found once. The material sequenced was peripheral blood. Every receptor here comes from an elderly woman with acute or convalescent COVID-19. The CDR3 runs from the conserved cysteine through the conserved F or W. Each record gives: clone size, D gene, J gene, V gene, CDR3 DNA, CDR3 protein. D genes are given only for firm matches. Clone size is given for some rows only: seen once, a few or many times, or a class if the clone is expanded.

abundance: NA; d_gene: NA; j_gene: TRBJ2-6; v_gene: TRBV19; CDR3nt: TGTGCCAGTAGTACCTACGGACAGGGGGCCAACGTCCTGACTTTC; CDR3aa: CASSTYGQGANVLTF
abundance: NA; d_gene: TRBD2; j_gene: TRBJ2-1; v_gene: TRBV24-1; CDR3nt: TGTGCCACCAGTGATCCCGGGACTAGCGGGGGGGGTGAGCAGTTCTTC; CDR3aa: CATSDPGTSGGGEQFF
abundance: NA; d_gene: NA; j_gene: TRBJ2-5; v_gene: TRBV6-2/TRBV6-3; CDR3nt: TGTGCCAGCAGTTACGGCGGGGAGCAAGAGACCCAGTACTTC; CDR3aa: CASSYGGEQETQYF
abundance: NA; d_gene: NA; j_gene: TRBJ2-5; v_gene: TRBV7-2; CDR3nt: TGTGCCAGCAGCTTAATGCAGGGGTCGGGGGAGACCCAGTACTTC; CDR3aa: CASSLMQGSGETQYF
abundance: NA; d_gene: NA; j_gene: TRBJ2-1; v_gene: TRBV7-9; CDR3nt: TGTGCCAGCACCAGGACAGTCAATGAGCAGTTCTTC; CDR3aa: CASTRTVNEQFF
abundance: NA; d_gene: TRBD1; j_gene: TRBJ2-7; v_gene: TRBV7-2; CDR3nt: TGTGCCAGCAGCTTAGAGACAGGGGGCGGGTACGAGCAGTACTTC; CDR3aa: CASSLETGGGYEQYF
abundance: few; d_gene: NA; j_gene: TRBJ2-1; v_gene: TRBV10-3; CDR3nt: TGTGCCATCAATCTTAGCGGCCTCAATGAGCAGTTCTTC; CDR3aa: CAINLSGLNEQFF
abundance: NA; d_gene: TRBD2; j_gene: TRBJ2-7; v_gene: TRBV19; CDR3nt: TGTGCCAGTAGTATGACTAGCGGGAGGAGGTACGAGCAGTACTTC; CDR3aa: CASSMTSGRRYEQYF
abundance: once; d_gene: TRBD1; j_gene: TRBJ1-4; v_gene: TRBV24-1; CDR3nt: TGTGCCACCAGGAAGACAGGGCGGGAAAAACTGTTTTTT; CDR3aa: CATRKTGREKLFF
abundance: NA; d_gene: NA; j_gene: TRBJ2-1; v_gene: TRBV20-1; CDR3nt: TGCAGTGCTCCCAAAAATGAGCAGTTCTTC; CDR3aa: CSAPKNEQFF
abundance: NA; d_gene: NA; j_gene: TRBJ1-2; v_gene: TRBV28; CDR3nt: TGTGCCAGCAGTTTACTACCGAGGGCGGCGGGCTACACCTTC; CDR3aa: CASSLLPRAAGYTF
abundance: NA; d_gene: TRBD2; j_gene: TRBJ2-7; v_gene: TRBV7-6; CDR3nt: TGTGCCAGCAGCCCACGGGGGGGGTGGGGAGAGCAGTACTTC; CDR3aa: CASSPRGGWGEQYF
abundance: NA; d_gene: TRBD1; j_gene: TRBJ2-7; v_gene: TRBV7-2; CDR3nt: TGTGCCAGCACCCCAAGGACAGGGACCCTCGAGCAGTACTTC; CDR3aa: CASTPRTGTLEQYF
abundance: once; d_gene: NA; j_gene: TRBJ1-2; v_gene: TRBV11-3; CDR3nt: TGTGCCAGCAGCTACGACAGCTATGGCTACACCTTC; CDR3aa: CASSYDSYGYTF
abundance: few; d_gene: NA; j_gene: TRBJ2-5; v_gene: TRBV18; CDR3nt: TGTGCCAGCTCACCAAACCCCAACGGTGAGACCCAGTACTTC; CDR3aa: CASSPNPNGETQYF
abundance: NA; d_gene: NA; j_gene: TRBJ1-4; v_gene: TRBV13; CDR3nt: TGTGCCAGCAGCTTAGGAGGACAGTTATTCGAAAAACTGTTTTTT; CDR3aa: CASSLGGQLFEKLFF
abundance: NA; d_gene: TRBD1; j_gene: TRBJ1-2; v_gene: TRBV7-9; CDR3nt: TGTGCCAGCAGCCAGGGGGGACAGCCACGTAACTATGGCTACACCTTC; CDR3aa: CASSQGGQPRNYGYTF
abundance: NA; d_gene: TRBD1; j_gene: TRBJ1-2; v_gene: TRBV30; CDR3nt: TGTGCCTGGAGAGTAGGACAGGACTATGGCTACACCTTC; CDR3aa: CAWRVGQDYGYTF
abundance: few; d_gene: NA; j_gene: TRBJ1-5; v_gene: TRBV29-1; CDR3nt: TGCAGCGTTGAAACAGCTACCAATCAGCCCCAGCATTTT; CDR3aa: CSVETATNQPQHF
abundance: NA; d_gene: NA; j_gene: TRBJ1-1; v_gene: TRBV18; CDR3nt: TGTGCCAGCTCACCACGCGTACAGCAGAACACTGAAGCTTTCTTT; CDR3aa: CASSPRVQQNTEAFF
abundance: NA; d_gene: TRBD1; j_gene: TRBJ2-2; v_gene: TRBV7-2; CDR3nt: TGTGCCAGCAGCTTAGAAAGGCAGGGGGCTAGGGGCGGGGAGCTGTTTTTT; CDR3aa: CASSLERQGARGGELFF
abundance: NA; d_gene: TRBD1; j_gene: TRBJ1-5; v_gene: TRBV30; CDR3nt: TGTGCCTGGAGTGTAACAGGGGGTCAGCCCCAGCATTTT; CDR3aa: CAWSVTGGQPQHF
abundance: NA; d_gene: NA; j_gene: TRBJ2-4; v_gene: TRBV10-3; CDR3nt: TGTGCCATCAGTGTGCAGCGAAACATTCAGTACTTC; CDR3aa: CAISVQRNIQYF
abundance: once; d_gene: TRBD2; j_gene: TRBJ2-2; v_gene: TRBV2; CDR3nt: TGTGCCAGCAGTGAAGCCACCGGACTAGCGGGAGGTTACACCGGGGAGCTGTTTTTT; CDR3aa: CASSEATGLAGGYTGELFF
abundance: NA; d_gene: NA; j_gene: TRBJ2-5; v_gene: TRBV19; CDR3nt: TGTGCCACCAGGGTATCACATGGGACCCAGTACTTC; CDR3aa: CATRVSHGTQYF
abundance: NA; d_gene: TRBD1; j_gene: TRBJ1-4; v_gene: TRBV6-1; CDR3nt: TGTGCCAGCAGTGAGCAGGGGGTGGGTGAAAAACTGTTTTTT; CDR3aa: CASSEQGVGEKLFF
abundance: few; d_gene: NA; j_gene: TRBJ2-3; v_gene: TRBV7-2; CDR3nt: TGTGCCAGCAGCTTAGTCGGTAGCACCCCCCCAGATACGCAGTATTTT; CDR3aa: CASSLVGSTPPDTQYF
abundance: NA; d_gene: TRBD1; j_gene: TRBJ1-1; v_gene: TRBV27; CDR3nt: TGTGCCAGCAGCTCCGGACAGGGTTGGTCGACGGGACCAGAAGCTTTCTTT; CDR3aa: CASSSGQGWSTGPEAFF